One and the same sample provided the 27 T cell receptor beta chains below, sequenced in a study of blood T cell repertoires in COVID-19. Method: immunoSEQ multiplex PCR; TCRdb's copy keeps in-frame clones and lacks some. The table has fewer than 35,000 clones, roughly 85% seen once. Sequencing was carried out using peripheral blood. Source of these receptors: a man older than 75 with active COVID-19.

The V gene is TRBV19, the J gene TRBJ2-5; 9 nucleotides match TRBD2. Trimming removed 1 base from V and 5 bases from J; junction bases left unmatched: 8. The CDR3 length is 16 residues. Germline V gene lookup returns CDR1 LNHDA and CDR2 SQIVND (reference sequence). CDR3 nucleotides: TGTGCCAGTAGTATAGGGATAGCGGGGGCTCTGGAGACCCAGTACTTC. Translated, it gives CASSIGIAGALETQYF.

The V gene is TRBV6-1, the J gene TRBJ1-2, with D possibly TRBD1 on 5 matching bases. Germline assignment: CDR1 MNHNS and CDR2 SASEGT. V was clipped by 4 bases and J by 2 bases, with 17 bases between them. The CDR3 totals 16 residues. In nucleotides, the CDR3 is TGTGCCAGCAGTGCGTATCTTGGGGGGATCAACTATGGCTACACCTTC. Protein sequence: CASSAYLGGINYGYTF.

V usage is TRBV6-2 or TRBV6-3 and J usage is TRBJ1-2, with TRBD1 matching 7 bases. The V gene end was trimmed by 2 bases and the J gene end by 3 bases; junction bases not matched to a gene: 3. Germline assignment: CDR1 MNHEY and CDR2 SVGEGT. The CDR3 runs to 14 residues. The CDR3 is CASSYTGAYYGYTF. The DNA of the CDR3 is TGTGCCAGCAGTTACACAGGGGCGTACTATGGCTACACCTTC.

The CDR3 DNA sequence: TGTGCCAGCAGCCAAGACGAGACAGTAGGAAACACCATATATTTT. The encoded protein is CASSQDETVGNTIYF. The rearrangement joins TRBV3-1 (or the pseudogene TRBV3-2) to TRBJ1-3; TRBD1 is a possible D gene (5 bases). This CDR3 is built from 15 residues. The germline V and J ends were trimmed by 0 bases and 4 bases, with 10 bases remaining between them. Germline V gene data show CDR1 as LGHDT and CDR2 as YNNKEL (reference sequence).

The chain is built from TRBV5-1 and TRBJ2-5; 10 bases are a match to TRBD2. Per the germline V gene, CDR1 is SGHRS and CDR2 is YFSETQ. Germline trimming cut 0 bases from V and 5 bases from J; bases unmatched to any gene: 16. The CDR3 has 19 residues. The CDR3: CASSLDPRSGGAASETQYF. DNA of the CDR3: TGCGCCAGCAGCTTGGACCCTCGGAGCGGGGGGGCCGCTTCCGAGACCCAGTACTTC.

The rearrangement links TRBV3-1 (or the pseudogene TRBV3-2) to TRBJ1-1; D gene ambiguous. Germline CDR1 LGHDT, CDR2 YNNKEL (reference sequence). V was pared by 8 bases and J by 1 base, with 11 bases between. The CDR3 runs to 13 residues. The CDR3 nucleotides are TGTGCCAGCGGGCCCGGGAGGAACACTGAAGCTTTCTTT. This codes for CASGPGRNTEAFF.

The V gene is TRBV29-1, the J gene TRBJ1-1; tentative D call: TRBD1 (5 bases). Trimming left V 5 bases short and J 10 bases short, with 17 bases between. This CDR3 spans 12 amino acids. The V gene's germline CDR1 is SQVTM and CDR2 ANQGSEA. The chain's CDR3 is CSVRLGGFRAFF. CDR3 DNA sequence: TGCAGCGTTCGACTCGGGGGGTTTCGAGCTTTCTTT.

This clone occurred a few times. The rearrangement uses TRBV6-6 and TRBJ2-7; D unclear. Germline CDR1 MNHNY, CDR2 SVGAGI (reference sequence). The CDR3 totals 14 residues. V gave up 6 bases and J gave up 2 bases, with 14 bases separating them. DNA of the CDR3: TGTGCCAGCAGGCCTTCTTCCAACACCTACGAGCAGTACTTC. Protein: CASRPSSNTYEQYF.

The J gene is TRBJ1-2, the V gene TRBV5-5; 8 bases are shared with TRBD1. V gave up 4 bases and J gave up 1 base; unmatched junction bases: 6. CDR1 and CDR2 (germline): SGHKS, YYEKEE (reference sequence). This CDR3 has 15 amino acids. CDR3 coding DNA: TGTGCCAGCAGCCCTCCGGGACAGGATAACTATGGCTACACCTTC. It specifies CASSPPGQDNYGYTF.

The chain is built from TRBV28 and TRBJ1-5; possible D gene TRBD1, 6 bases. The V gene lost 4 bases and the J gene lost 7 bases, with 17 bases spanning the gap. CDR1 is MDHEN, CDR2 SYDVKM, per germline. This CDR3 is 15 amino acids long. In DNA, the CDR3 is TGTGCCAGCAGTTCTCCGACAGGCCCCGACCAGCCCCAGCATTTT. Its translation: CASSSPTGPDQPQHF.

The chain uses TRBV27 and TRBJ2-5; 12 bases are shared with TRBD2. Looked up from germline, CDR1 is MNHEY and CDR2 is SMNVEV (reference sequence). CDR3 length equals 15 residues. The J segment lost 5 bases and the V segment lost 5 bases, leaving 6 bases of the junction unmatched. Here the CDR3 reads CASSPLAGGHETQYF. The CDR3 nucleotides are TGTGCCAGCAGTCCTCTAGCGGGGGGGCACGAGACCCAGTACTTC.

The chain uses TRBV5-1 and TRBJ2-5; possibly TRBD1 for D (5 bases). The germline V gene encodes CDR1 SGHRS and CDR2 YFSETQ. V lost 6 bases and J lost 4, with 13 bases in between. This CDR3 spans 13 amino acids. In DNA, the CDR3 is TGCGCCAGCAACAGGTGGGTCGGAGAGACCCAGTACTTC. The encoded protein is CASNRWVGETQYF.

The rearrangement joins TRBV9 to TRBJ2-7; 10 nucleotides align to TRBD1. This CDR3 has 14 residues. Germline values: CDR1 SGDLS, CDR2 YYNGEE. With V trimmed by 4 bases and J by 5 bases, 6 bases remained unmatched. The CDR3 bases are TGTGCCAGCAGCCGGGGACAGGGGAGCAACGAGCAGTACTTC. Translation: CASSRGQGSNEQYF.

The gene calls are TRBV7-8 and TRBJ2-5; the match to TRBD2 covers 12 bases. After removal of 5 bases from V and 5 bases from J, the junction contained 6 bases not matched to a gene. The CDR3 has 15 residues. In germline, CDR1 is SGHVS, CDR2 FQNEAQ. DNA of the CDR3: TGTGCCAGCAGCAAAGGACTAGCGGGGTTGGAGACCCAGTACTTC. It is translated as CASSKGLAGLETQYF.

The V gene is TRBV28, the J gene TRBJ2-5, with D possibly TRBD1 on 6 matching bases. V was pared by 4 bases and J by 3 bases, with 21 bases between. CDR1 and CDR2 (germline): MDHEN, SYDVKM. The CDR3 loop spans 17 amino acids. This CDR3 is CASSSTTGPTSKETQYF. CDR3 DNA: TGTGCCAGCAGTTCTACAACAGGGCCCACCTCCAAAGAGACCCAGTACTTC.

This clone was recorded only once. This chain joins TRBV6-6 and TRBJ2-7; 8 positions agree with TRBD1. V shed 5 bases, J shed 6 bases, and the junction held 9 bases outside the gene matches. Per the germline V gene, CDR1 is MNHNY and CDR2 is SVGAGI (reference sequence). The CDR3 is made up of 14 amino acids. The chain's CDR3 is CASSTGQGWSEQYF. The CDR3, as DNA: TGTGCCAGCAGTACCGGACAGGGATGGAGCGAGCAGTACTTC.

This chain joins TRBV18 and TRBJ1-2; tentatively, D is TRBD1 (5 bases). V was trimmed by 6 bases and J by 4 bases, leaving 18 bases between them. Germline V gene sequence: CDR1 KGHSH, CDR2 LQKENI. This CDR3 comprises 15 residues. This CDR3 reads CASSVRGEASYGYTF. The CDR3 DNA follows: TGTGCCAGCTCCGTACGGGGGGAGGCCTCCTATGGCTACACCTTC.

The V and J genes are TRBV5-4 and TRBJ2-3; D remains unclear. The CDR3 extends over 13 amino acids. Germline V lookup: CDR1 SGHNT, CDR2 YYREEE (reference sequence). V lost 1 base and J 1 base, leaving 4 bases between the germline ends. The CDR3 DNA sequence: TGTGCCAGCAGCTTGCCTGGCACAGATACGCAGTATTTT. This translates into CASSLPGTDTQYF.

The rearrangement uses TRBV7-2 and TRBJ1-5; possible D gene TRBD1, 6 bases. The CDR3 contains 15 residues. Germline V lookup: CDR1 SGHTA, CDR2 FQGNSA. V shed 3 bases and J shed 5 bases, with 14 bases lying between them. This chain's CDR3 is CASSFSSGADQPQHF. CDR3 coding DNA: TGTGCCAGCAGCTTCTCTTCAGGGGCGGATCAGCCCCAGCATTTT. Together with reference TRBV7-2 and TRBJ1-5, the CDR3 gives the full variable domain: GAGVSQSPSNKVTEKGKDVELRCDPISGHTALYWYRQSLGQGLEFLIYFQGNSAPDKSGLPSDRFSAERTGGSVSTLTIQRTQQEDSAVYLCASSFSSGADQPQHFGDGTRLSIL.

The chain is built from TRBV6-5 and TRBJ2-7; maybe TRBD2 (6 bases). The germline V and J ends were trimmed by 7 bases and 3 bases, with 16 bases remaining between them. CDR1 and CDR2 (germline): MNHEY, SVGAGI. This CDR3 is 14 amino acids long. As DNA, the CDR3 is TGTGCCAGCATGATCCGGGACGGGGGCTACGAGCAGTACTTC. Its protein is CASMIRDGGYEQYF.

J is TRBJ1-2 and V is TRBV2; D perhaps matches TRBD1 (5 bases). With 2 bases removed from V and 8 bases from J, the gap between germline ends came to 15 bases. Germline values: CDR1 SNHLY, CDR2 FYNNEI. The CDR3 has 14 residues. The CDR3 here is CASSEIQAGEGYTF. The CDR3 DNA reads as TGTGCCAGCAGTGAAATACAGGCTGGAGAAGGCTACACCTTC.

The chain uses TRBV28 and TRBJ2-6, with TRBD2 matching 8 bases. The CDR3 length is 17 residues. The trim removed 3 bases at V and 3 bases at J, leaving 7 bases unmatched. Germline V gene lookup returns CDR1 MDHEN and CDR2 SYDVKM. The CDR3 region has the DNA TGTGCCAGCAGTTTCGGCGCGGGGGGTCGTGGGGCCAACGTCCTGACTTTC. Translation gives CASSFGAGGRGANVLTF.

The chain employs TRBV28 and TRBJ1-2, with no clear D. V lost 6 bases and J lost 3, with 11 bases in between. The CDR3 totals 13 residues. Germline CDR1 reads MDHEN; CDR2 reads SYDVKM. CDR3 sequence reads: CASSPGLHYGYTF. Written as DNA, the CDR3 is TGTGCCAGCAGCCCCGGTTTACACTATGGCTACACCTTC.

The gene calls are TRBV5-1 and TRBJ1-1; 8 nucleotides line up with TRBD1. This CDR3 region has 18 residues. Germline CDR1 reads SGHRS; CDR2 reads YFSETQ. Trimming took 2 bases from V and 1 from J; bases not matched to a gene: 13. DNA for the CDR3: TGCGCCAGCAGCTTTAATCCTCCCTCTCAGGGGGCGAACACTGAAGCTTTCTTT. Its protein product is CASSFNPPSQGANTEAFF.

V gene TRBV5-4 combines with J gene TRBJ1-3; D not certain. The CDR3 spans 15 residues. V was shortened by 0 bases and J by 4 bases, with 11 bases between the two germline ends. The germline gives CDR1 SGHNT, CDR2 YYREEE (reference sequence). The chain's CDR3 is CASSLVGGSGNTIYF. CDR3 sequence (DNA): TGTGCCAGCAGCTTGGTCGGCGGTTCAGGAAACACCATATATTTT.

The count of this clone is one. The chain employs TRBV19 and TRBJ1-2; 9 bases align to TRBD1. The V segment lost 7 bases and the J segment 6 bases; nucleotides outside the gene matches: 6. CDR3 length: 13 amino acids. The germline CDR1 and CDR2 sequences are LNHDA and SQIVND (reference sequence). The CDR3, as DNA: TGTGCCAGTAAGACAGGGGGATTGAATGGCTACACCTTC. Its protein product is CASKTGGLNGYTF. Combining the CDR3 with reference TRBV19 and TRBJ1-2 gives the whole variable domain DGGITQSPKYLFRKEGQNVTLSCEQNLNHDAMYWYRQDPGQGLRLIYYSQIVNDFQKGDIAEGYSVSREKKESFPLTVTSAQKNPTAFYLCASKTGGLNGYTFGSGTRLTVV.

The J gene is TRBJ2-5, the V gene TRBV4-2; D is perhaps TRBD2 (6 bases). CDR1 LGHNA and CDR2 YNFKEQ come from the germline V gene. This CDR3 region has 15 residues. Trimming removed 1 base from V and 5 bases from J, with 14 bases in between. The CDR3: CASSQGGGARETQYF. Here the CDR3 DNA reads TGTGCCAGCAGCCAAGGCGGAGGGGCGCGGGAGACCCAGTACTTC.